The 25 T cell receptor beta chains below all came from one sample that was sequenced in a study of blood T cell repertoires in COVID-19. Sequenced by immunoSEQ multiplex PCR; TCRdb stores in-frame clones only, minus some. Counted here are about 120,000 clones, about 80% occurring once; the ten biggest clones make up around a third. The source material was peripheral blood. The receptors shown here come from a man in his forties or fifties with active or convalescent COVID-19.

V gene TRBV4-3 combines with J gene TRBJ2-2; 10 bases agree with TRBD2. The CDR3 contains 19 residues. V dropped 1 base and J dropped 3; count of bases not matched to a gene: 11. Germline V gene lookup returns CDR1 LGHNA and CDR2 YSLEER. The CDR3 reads CASSQAPPPLAGDTGELFF. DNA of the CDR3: TGCGCCAGCAGCCAAGCCCCGCCCCCGCTAGCGGGGGACACCGGGGAGCTGTTTTTT.

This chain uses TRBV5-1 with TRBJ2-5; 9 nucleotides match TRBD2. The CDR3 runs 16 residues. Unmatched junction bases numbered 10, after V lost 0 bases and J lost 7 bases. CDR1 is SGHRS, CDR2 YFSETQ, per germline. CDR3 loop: CASSLEGSGGPRTQYF. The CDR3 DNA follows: TGCGCCAGCAGCTTGGAAGGTAGCGGGGGTCCCCGGACCCAGTACTTC.

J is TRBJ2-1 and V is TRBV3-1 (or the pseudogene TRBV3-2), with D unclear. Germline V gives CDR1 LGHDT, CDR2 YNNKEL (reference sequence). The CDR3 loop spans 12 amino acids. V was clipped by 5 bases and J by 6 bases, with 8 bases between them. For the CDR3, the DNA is TGTGCCAGCAGCTCAACGAGCAATGAGCAGTTCTTC. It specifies CASSSTSNEQFF.

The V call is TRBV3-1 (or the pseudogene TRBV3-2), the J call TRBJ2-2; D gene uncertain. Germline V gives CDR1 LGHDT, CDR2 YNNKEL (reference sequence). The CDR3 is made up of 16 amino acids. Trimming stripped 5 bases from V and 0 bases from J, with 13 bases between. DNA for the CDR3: TGTGCCAGCAGCGCCACGGGTGGAGCGAACACCGGGGAGCTGTTTTTT. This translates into CASSATGGANTGELFF.

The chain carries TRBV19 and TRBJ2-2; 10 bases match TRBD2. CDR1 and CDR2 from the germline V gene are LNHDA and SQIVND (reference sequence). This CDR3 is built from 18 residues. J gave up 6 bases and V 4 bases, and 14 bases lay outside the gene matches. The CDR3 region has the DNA TGTGCCAGTAGTAAGGAAGGGTTAGCGGGGGGCGCGTCCGGGGAGCTGTTTTTT. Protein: CASSKEGLAGGASGELFF.

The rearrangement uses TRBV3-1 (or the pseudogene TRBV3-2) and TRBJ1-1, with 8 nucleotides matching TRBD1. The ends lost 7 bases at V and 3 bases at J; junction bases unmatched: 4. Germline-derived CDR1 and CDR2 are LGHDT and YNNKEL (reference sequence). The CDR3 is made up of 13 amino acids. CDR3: CASTPQGDTEAFF. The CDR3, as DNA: TGTGCCAGCACTCCACAGGGGGACACTGAAGCTTTCTTT.

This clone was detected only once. CDR3 sequence: CAISASTSGANVLTF. The CDR3 nucleotides read TGTGCCATCAGTGCGAGCACCTCTGGGGCCAACGTCCTGACTTTC. The chain uses TRBV10-3 and TRBJ2-6; D is ambiguous. In germline, CDR1 is ENHRY, CDR2 SYGVKD. With 4 bases removed from V and 0 bases from J, the gap between germline ends came to 7 bases. The length of the CDR3 is 15 residues.

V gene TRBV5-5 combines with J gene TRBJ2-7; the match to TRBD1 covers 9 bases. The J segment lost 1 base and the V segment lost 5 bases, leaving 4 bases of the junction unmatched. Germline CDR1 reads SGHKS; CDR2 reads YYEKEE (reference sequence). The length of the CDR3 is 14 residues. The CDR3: CASSWGQGSYEQYF. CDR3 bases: TGTGCCAGCAGTTGGGGACAGGGATCCTACGAGCAGTACTTC.

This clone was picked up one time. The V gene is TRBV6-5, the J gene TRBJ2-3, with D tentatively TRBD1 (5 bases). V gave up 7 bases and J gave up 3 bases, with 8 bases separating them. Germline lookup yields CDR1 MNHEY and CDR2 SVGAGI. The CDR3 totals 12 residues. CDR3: CASKGPTDTQYF. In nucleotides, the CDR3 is TGTGCCAGCAAGGGGCCGACAGATACGCAGTATTTT.

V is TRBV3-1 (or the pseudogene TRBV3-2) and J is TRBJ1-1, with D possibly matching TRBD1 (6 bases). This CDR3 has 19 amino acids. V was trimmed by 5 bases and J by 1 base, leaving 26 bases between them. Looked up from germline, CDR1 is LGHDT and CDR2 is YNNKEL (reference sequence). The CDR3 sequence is CASSRDRRAPRGRNTEAFF. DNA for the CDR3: TGTGCCAGCAGCAGAGACAGGCGGGCCCCGAGGGGGAGGAACACTGAAGCTTTCTTT.

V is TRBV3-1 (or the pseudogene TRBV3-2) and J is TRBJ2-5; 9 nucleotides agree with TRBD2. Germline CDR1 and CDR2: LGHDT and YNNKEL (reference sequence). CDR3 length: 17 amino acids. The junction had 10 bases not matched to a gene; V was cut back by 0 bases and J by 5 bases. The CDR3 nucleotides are TGTGCCAGCAGCCAAGACCGGCGGGAGGGCGGTCGTGAGACCCAGTACTTC. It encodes CASSQDRREGGRETQYF.

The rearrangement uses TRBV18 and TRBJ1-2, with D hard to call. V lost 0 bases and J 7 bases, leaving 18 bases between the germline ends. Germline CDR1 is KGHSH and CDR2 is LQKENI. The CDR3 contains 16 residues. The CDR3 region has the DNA TGTGCCAGCTCACCACCGAATCGGCCTAAAGGGAGTGGCTACACCTTC. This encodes CASSPPNRPKGSGYTF. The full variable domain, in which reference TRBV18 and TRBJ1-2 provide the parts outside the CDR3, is NAGVMQNPRHLVRRRGQEARLRCSPMKGHSHVYWYRQLPEEGLKFMVYLQKENIIDESGMPKERFSAEFPKEGPSILRIQQVVRGDSAAYFCASSPPNRPKGSGYTFGSGTRLTVV.

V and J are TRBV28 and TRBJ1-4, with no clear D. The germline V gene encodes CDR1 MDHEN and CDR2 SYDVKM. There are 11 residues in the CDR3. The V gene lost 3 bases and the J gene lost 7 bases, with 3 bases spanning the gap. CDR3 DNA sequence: TGTGCCAGCAGTTTCAGTGAAAAACTGTTTTTT. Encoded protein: CASSFSEKLFF.

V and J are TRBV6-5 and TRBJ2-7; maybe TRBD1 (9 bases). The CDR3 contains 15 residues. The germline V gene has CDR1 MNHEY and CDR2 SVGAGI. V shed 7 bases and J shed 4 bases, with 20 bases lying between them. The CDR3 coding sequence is TGTGCCAGCAAGCGGGGGACAGGGTTTCAATACGAGCAGTACTTC. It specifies CASKRGTGFQYEQYF.

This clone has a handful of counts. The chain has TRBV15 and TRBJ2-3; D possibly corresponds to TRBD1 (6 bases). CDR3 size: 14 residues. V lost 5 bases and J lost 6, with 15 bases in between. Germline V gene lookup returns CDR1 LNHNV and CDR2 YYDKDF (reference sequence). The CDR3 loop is CATSPRQAADTQYF. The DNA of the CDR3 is TGTGCCACCAGCCCACGACAGGCAGCGGATACGCAGTATTTT.

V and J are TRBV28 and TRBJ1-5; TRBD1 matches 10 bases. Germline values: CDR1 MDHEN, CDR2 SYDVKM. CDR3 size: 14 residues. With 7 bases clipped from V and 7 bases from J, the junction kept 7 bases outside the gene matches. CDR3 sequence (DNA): TGTGCCAGCAAGACAGGGGGCGCGATGCAGCCCCAGCATTTT. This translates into CASKTGGAMQPQHF.

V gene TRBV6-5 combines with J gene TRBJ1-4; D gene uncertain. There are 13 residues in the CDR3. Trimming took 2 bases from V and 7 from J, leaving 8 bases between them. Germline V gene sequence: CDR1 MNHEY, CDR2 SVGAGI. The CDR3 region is CASSYGEAEKLFF. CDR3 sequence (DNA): TGTGCCAGCAGTTACGGGGAGGCTGAAAAACTGTTTTTT.

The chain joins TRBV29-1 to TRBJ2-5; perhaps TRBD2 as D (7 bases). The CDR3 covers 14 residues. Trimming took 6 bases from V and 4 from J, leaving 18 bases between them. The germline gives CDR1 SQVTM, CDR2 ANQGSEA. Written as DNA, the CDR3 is TGCAGCGTCCCGGAACAGGGAGGGAGAGAGACCCAGTACTTC. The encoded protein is CSVPEQGGRETQYF.

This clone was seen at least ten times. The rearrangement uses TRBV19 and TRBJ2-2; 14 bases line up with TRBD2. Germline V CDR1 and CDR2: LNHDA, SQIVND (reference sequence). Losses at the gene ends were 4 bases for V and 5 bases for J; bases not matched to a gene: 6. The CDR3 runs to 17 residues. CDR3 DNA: TGTGCCAGTAGTACGCTGACTAGCGGGAGGGGGACCGGGGAGCTGTTTTTT. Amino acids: CASSTLTSGRGTGELFF.

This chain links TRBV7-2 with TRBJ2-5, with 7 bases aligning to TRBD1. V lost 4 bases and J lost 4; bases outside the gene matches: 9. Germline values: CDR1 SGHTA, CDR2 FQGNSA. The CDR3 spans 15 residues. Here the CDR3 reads CASSSTRGSGETQYF. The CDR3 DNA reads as TGTGCCAGCAGCTCTACCAGGGGGAGTGGAGAGACCCAGTACTTC.

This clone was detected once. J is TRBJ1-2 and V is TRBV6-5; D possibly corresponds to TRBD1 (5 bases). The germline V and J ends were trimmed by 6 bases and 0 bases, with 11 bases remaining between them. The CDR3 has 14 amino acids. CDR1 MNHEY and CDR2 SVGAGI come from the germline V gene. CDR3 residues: CASRTVRTNYGYTF. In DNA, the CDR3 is TGTGCCAGCAGGACAGTCCGTACTAACTATGGCTACACCTTC.

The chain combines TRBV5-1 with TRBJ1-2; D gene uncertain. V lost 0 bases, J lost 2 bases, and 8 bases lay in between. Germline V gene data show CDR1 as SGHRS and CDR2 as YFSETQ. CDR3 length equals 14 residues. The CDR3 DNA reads TGCGCCAGCAGCTTGGTATCTGCGAACTATGGCTACACCTTC. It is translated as CASSLVSANYGYTF.

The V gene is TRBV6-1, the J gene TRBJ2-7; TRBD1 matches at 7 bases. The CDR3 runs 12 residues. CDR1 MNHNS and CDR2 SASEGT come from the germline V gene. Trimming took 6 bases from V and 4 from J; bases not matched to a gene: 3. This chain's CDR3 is CASSRTGYEQYF. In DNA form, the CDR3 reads TGTGCCAGCAGCCGGACAGGTTACGAGCAGTACTTC.

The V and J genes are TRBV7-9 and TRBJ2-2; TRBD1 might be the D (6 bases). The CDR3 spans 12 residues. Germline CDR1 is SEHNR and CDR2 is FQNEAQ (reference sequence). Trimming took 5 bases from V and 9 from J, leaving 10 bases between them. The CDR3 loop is CASSPQGRELFF. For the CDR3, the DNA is TGTGCCAGCAGCCCACAGGGAAGGGAGCTGTTTTTT.

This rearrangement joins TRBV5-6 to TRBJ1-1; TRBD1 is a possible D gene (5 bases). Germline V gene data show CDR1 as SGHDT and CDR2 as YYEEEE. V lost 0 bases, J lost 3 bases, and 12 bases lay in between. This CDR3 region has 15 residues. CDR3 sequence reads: CASSLGAGRDTEAFF. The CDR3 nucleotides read TGTGCCAGCAGCTTGGGCGCAGGGAGGGACACTGAAGCTTTCTTT.